One and the same sample provided the 26 T cell receptor beta chains below, sequenced in a study of blood T cell repertoires in COVID-19 (dated by TCRdb to 2018 to 2020). Library prep was done by the immunoSEQ multiplex PCR assay. TCRdb stores this immuneACCESS table with in-frame sequences only. Part of the clones is absent; in the studies checked, under half of the shortfall reflects unresolved V genes, and no reason is known for the rest. The sample yields under 200,000 clones; 65% to 90% were counted once. Under 6.5% of the sample is in the top ten clones. The sample taken for sequencing was PBMCs or T cells enriched from blood (not recorded which). The receptors shown here come from a woman aged 55-75 years with acute COVID-19.

For the CDR3, the DNA is TGCAGCGCCACTCCCGGGGGCACAGATACGCAGTATTTT. It yields the protein CSATPGGTDTQYF. The rearrangement links TRBV29-1 to TRBJ2-3, with a possible D match to TRBD2 (5 bases). The CDR3 is 13 amino acids. CDR1 and CDR2 from the germline V gene are SQVTM and ANQGSEA. The V end lost 7 bases, the J end lost 1 base, and 12 bases lay between the germline ends.

The chain couples TRBV12-3 or TRBV12-4 to TRBJ1-5; no definite D call. The V and J ends lost 6 bases and 9 bases respectively, with 9 bases between them. CDR3 length: 11 amino acids. CDR3 coding DNA: TGTGCCAGCAGCCCCCTGAGGCCCCAGCATTTT. Protein product: CASSPLRPQHF.

In this sample, this clone turned up a few times. The V call is TRBV11-2, the J call TRBJ1-2; 8 bases align to TRBD1. The V segment lost 6 bases and the J segment 4 bases; nucleotides outside the gene matches: 10. Germline CDR1 reads SGHAT; CDR2 reads FQNNGV. The CDR3 is made up of 15 amino acids. For the CDR3, the DNA is TGTGCCAGCAGGAACCCGGGGACAGGCTCCTATGGCTACACCTTC. Protein product: CASRNPGTGSYGYTF.

CDR3 sequence reads: CASSYGTGEKLFF. CDR3 sequence (DNA): TGTGCCAGCAGCTACGGGACAGGCGAAAAACTGTTTTTT. The V gene is TRBV7-2, the J gene TRBJ1-4; 8 bases agree with TRBD1. Germline V gene data show CDR1 as SGHTA and CDR2 as FQGNSA. V shed 4 bases, J shed 8 bases, and the junction held 3 bases outside the gene matches. The CDR3 length is 13 residues.

The genes are TRBV28 and TRBJ2-6; D may be TRBD1 (6 bases). This CDR3 is 18 amino acids long. CDR1 is MDHEN and CDR2 is SYDVKM in the germline V gene. V was trimmed by 3 bases and J by 0 bases, leaving 15 bases between them. CDR3 sequence reads: CASSFVRGKRSGANVLTF. The CDR3 DNA sequence: TGTGCCAGCAGTTTCGTCAGGGGAAAACGCTCTGGGGCCAACGTCCTGACTTTC.

The chain links TRBV9 to TRBJ1-3, with D possibly being TRBD1 (6 bases). CDR1 SGDLS and CDR2 YYNGEE come from the germline V gene. V gave up 4 bases and J gave up 2 bases, with 10 bases separating them. The CDR3 loop spans 14 amino acids. CDR3 coding DNA: TGTGCCAGCAGCCCCCCAGGGGCTGGAAACACCATATATTTT. Its translation is CASSPPGAGNTIYF.

This clone was observed a few times. The chain couples TRBV28 to TRBJ1-5; 8 bases agree with TRBD1. V was clipped by 3 bases and J by 6 bases; unmatched bases: 16. The CDR3 is 18 residues long. The germline gives CDR1 MDHEN, CDR2 SYDVKM. This CDR3 reads CASSFYDFFRGTGQPQHF. DNA for the CDR3: TGTGCCAGCAGTTTTTATGATTTCTTCAGGGGGACAGGTCAGCCCCAGCATTTT. Drawing the rest from reference TRBV28 and TRBJ1-5, the complete variable domain is DVKVTQSSRYLVKRTGEKVFLECVQDMDHENMFWYRQDPGLGLRLIYFSYDVKMKEKGDIPEGYSVSREKKERFSLILESASTNQTSMYLCASSFYDFFRGTGQPQHFGDGTRLSIL.

The chain couples TRBV7-6 to TRBJ2-1, with TRBD2 matching 11 bases. Looked up from germline, CDR1 is SGHVS and CDR2 is FNYEAQ. The CDR3 length is 16 residues. J gave up 6 bases and V 1 base, and 5 bases lay outside the gene matches. The CDR3 sequence is CASSLGGTSGINEQFF. CDR3 in DNA: TGTGCCAGCAGCTTAGGGGGGACTAGCGGAATCAATGAGCAGTTCTTC.

J is TRBJ2-3 and V is TRBV27, with a possible D match to TRBD1 (5 bases). The CDR3 contains 14 residues. V lost 6 bases to trimming and J lost 0 bases, with 10 bases between them. CDR1 and CDR2 (germline): MNHEY, SMNVEV (reference sequence). CDR3 DNA sequence: TGTGCCAGCAGATCAAGACAGAGCACAGATACGCAGTATTTT. It is translated as CASRSRQSTDTQYF.

The V and J genes are TRBV10-2 and TRBJ2-7; TRBD1 matches at 8 bases. CDR3 length: 13 residues. V trimming: 7 bases; J trimming: 7 bases; junction bases outside the gene matches: 9. Germline V gene sequence: CDR1 WSHSY, CDR2 SAAADI. The CDR3 sequence is CASTDRAVGEQYF. The CDR3 nucleotides are TGCGCCAGCACGGACAGGGCCGTTGGGGAGCAGTACTTC.

J is TRBJ2-7 and V is TRBV19, with 7 bases matching TRBD2. Germline assignment: CDR1 LNHDA and CDR2 SQIVND (reference sequence). This CDR3 has 15 amino acids. V gave up 7 bases and J gave up 2 bases; unmatched junction bases: 11. In DNA, the CDR3 is TGTGCCAGTACTCGCACTTTCGGGACTACCTACGAGCAGTACTTC. This gives the protein CASTRTFGTTYEQYF. Variable domain in full (rest from reference TRBV19 and TRBJ2-7): DGGITQSPKYLFRKEGQNVTLSCEQNLNHDAMYWYRQDPGQGLRLIYYSQIVNDFQKGDIAEGYSVSREKKESFPLTVTSAQKNPTAFYLCASTRTFGTTYEQYFGPGTRLTVT.

This chain uses TRBV5-5 with TRBJ1-4, with 7 bases lining up with TRBD1. J lost 0 bases, V lost 6 bases, and 5 bases had no gene match. The CDR3 has 15 residues. Germline V gene sequence: CDR1 SGHKS, CDR2 YYEKEE (reference sequence). The CDR3 loop is CASIRGQTTNEKLFF. CDR3 nucleotide sequence: TGTGCCAGCATTAGGGGACAGACAACTAATGAAAAACTGTTTTTT.

V gene TRBV4-3 combines with J gene TRBJ2-5; D is perhaps TRBD1 (6 bases). The CDR3 loop spans 15 amino acids. V was cut by 3 bases and J by 5 bases, with 16 bases left in between. Looked up from germline, CDR1 is LGHNA and CDR2 is YSLEER. DNA for the CDR3: TGCGCCAGCAGCCACCTGACAGGAAGAGCTGAGACCCAGTACTTC. Residues: CASSHLTGRAETQYF.

The rearrangement links TRBV25-1 to TRBJ1-6; D is undetermined. This CDR3 contains 13 residues. Germline V gene data show CDR1 as MGHDK and CDR2 as SYGVNS. The V and J ends lost 3 bases and 10 bases respectively, with 10 bases between them. The CDR3 DNA follows: TGTGCCAGCAGTGACAGGAAGGAATCACCCCTCCACTTT. Its translation is CASSDRKESPLHF.

This clone was found a few times. This chain connects TRBV19 to TRBJ2-1; D is possibly TRBD1 (5 bases). CDR1 is LNHDA and CDR2 is SQIVND in the germline V gene (reference sequence). The CDR3 loop spans 13 amino acids. With 6 bases removed from V and 6 bases from J, the gap between germline ends came to 12 bases. The CDR3 spells CASRPRVGNEQFF. CDR3 DNA sequence: TGTGCCAGTAGGCCCAGGGTGGGCAATGAGCAGTTCTTC.

The chain uses TRBV20-1 and TRBJ2-7, with 7 bases aligning to TRBD1. J lost 6 bases, V lost 3 bases, and 2 bases had no gene match. The CDR3 runs 11 residues. Germline CDR1 reads DFQATT; CDR2 reads SNEGSKA (reference sequence). In DNA form, the CDR3 reads TGCAGTGCTAGGACAGGGTCCGAGCAGTACTTC. Amino acid sequence: CSARTGSEQYF.

The V and J genes are TRBV10-2 and TRBJ1-2; 8 positions match TRBD1. Trimming at V came to 6 bases and at J to 4 bases, leaving 4 bases not matched to a gene. The CDR3 loop spans 13 amino acids. CDR1 and CDR2 from the germline V gene are WSHSY and SAAADI. The CDR3 nucleotides are TGCGCCAGCAGCCAGGACAGGGTCTATGGCTACACCTTC. Its protein product is CASSQDRVYGYTF.

This clone appeared a single time. The CDR3 here is CASSLGQGVEKAQHF. CDR3 coding DNA: TGTGCCAGCAGCTTAGGACAGGGGGTGGAGAAAGCCCAGCATTTT. J is TRBJ1-5 and V is TRBV7-2; 9 nucleotides line up with TRBD1. The ends lost 1 base at V and 11 bases at J; junction bases unmatched: 9. The CDR3 extends over 15 amino acids. Germline lookup yields CDR1 SGHTA and CDR2 FQGNSA.

The V and J genes are TRBV6-5 and TRBJ2-7, with 8 positions matching TRBD2. The CDR3 contains 12 residues. Per germline, CDR1 MNHEY and CDR2 SVGAGI. The V gene end was trimmed by 6 bases and the J gene end by 6 bases; junction bases not matched to a gene: 4. Here the CDR3 DNA reads TGTGCCAGCAGCCCCGGGACTAGCGAGCAGTACTTC. Amino acid sequence: CASSPGTSEQYF.

The chain joins TRBV5-1 to TRBJ2-2; 9 bases align to TRBD2. Per germline, CDR1 SGHRS and CDR2 YFSETQ. Germline trimming cut 3 bases from V and 4 bases from J; bases unmatched to any gene: 10. CDR3 length: 17 amino acids. This CDR3 is CASSSPGAGGITGELFF. CDR3 in DNA: TGCGCCAGCAGCTCGCCGGGAGCGGGAGGTATCACCGGGGAGCTGTTTTTT.

The rearrangement uses TRBV4-2 and TRBJ2-7; 11 nucleotides agree with TRBD2. CDR1 is LGHNA, CDR2 YNFKEQ, per germline. V lost 0 bases to trimming and J lost 3 bases; unmatched junction nucleotides: 4. The CDR3 runs 16 residues. The CDR3 sequence: CASSQDTSGSYYEQYF. The CDR3 DNA is TGTGCCAGCAGCCAAGATACTAGCGGGAGTTACTACGAGCAGTACTTC.

The chain recombines TRBV5-6 with TRBJ1-2; no clear D gene. The CDR3 consists of 11 residues. CDR1 SGHDT and CDR2 YYEEEE come from the germline V gene. V lost 0 bases and J 7 bases, leaving 4 bases between the germline ends. CDR3 sequence: CASSLELGYTF. As DNA, the CDR3 is TGTGCCAGCAGCTTGGAGCTTGGCTACACCTTC.

V is TRBV5-4 and J is TRBJ2-2, with D possibly TRBD1 on 5 matching bases. The V end was cut by 0 bases, the J end by 9 bases, with 18 bases between. Looked up from germline, CDR1 is SGHNT and CDR2 is YYREEE (reference sequence). This CDR3 has 16 amino acids. CDR3 bases: TGTGCCAGCAGCTTGGCCGGGTCAGGCGCAGGGCGGGAGCTGTTTTTT. Translated, it gives CASSLAGSGAGRELFF.

This clone was seen just once. The chain's CDR3 is CASSLPKGATTEAFF. CDR3 coding DNA: TGTGCCAGCAGTTTGCCTAAGGGGGCAACCACTGAAGCTTTCTTT. The genes are TRBV28 and TRBJ1-1; 7 bases fit TRBD1. The J segment lost 4 bases and the V segment lost 3 bases, leaving 8 bases of the junction unmatched. The germline V gene encodes CDR1 MDHEN and CDR2 SYDVKM. The CDR3 covers 15 residues.

V gene TRBV5-4 combines with J gene TRBJ1-2; 7 positions match TRBD1. The CDR3 covers 16 residues. Germline V CDR1 and CDR2: SGHNT, YYREEE (reference sequence). J was trimmed by 7 bases and V by 0 bases; bases with no gene match: 12. The CDR3 region is CASSLGLVGQEGGYTF. The CDR3 nucleotides are TGTGCCAGCAGCTTGGGTCTGGTCGGACAGGAAGGTGGCTACACCTTC.

The rearrangement joins TRBV6-5 to TRBJ2-5; D unresolved. Germline CDR1 reads MNHEY; CDR2 reads SVGAGI. Trimming shortened V by 4 bases and J by 1 base, and 10 bases separated the two germline ends. The CDR3 is 14 residues long. The CDR3 region has the DNA TGTGCCAGCAGTTTAACAGCCACCCAAGAGACCCAGTACTTC. This codes for CASSLTATQETQYF.